This T cell receptor beta chain derives from a study of blood T cell repertoires in COVID-19. Study background: Researchers got acute and convalescent COVID-19 samples from the United States, Italy and Spain.

This CDR3 region has 12 residues. Per germline, CDR1 ENHRY and CDR2 SYGVKD. The V gene end was trimmed by 6 bases and the J gene end by 5 bases; junction bases not matched to a gene: 3. Original data processing: Reference gene primer amplification gave estimated nucleated cell counts. TCRdb keeps only in-frame clones here, not all; method: immunoSEQ multiplex PCR. The V and J calls and clone size come from that table; D and trimming were worked out from the DNA. The profile shows 65,000 to 85,000 clones, around nine tenths of them singletons. The origin of this receptor is a human donor in a cohort sampled during active COVID-19. The sample consisted of peripheral blood. The chain carries TRBV10-3 and TRBJ2-7; TRBD2 agrees at 8 bases. The CDR3 DNA sequence: TGTGCCATCAGCAGCGGGGGCCACGAGCAGTACTTC. It translates to CAISSGGHEQYF.